This T cell receptor beta chain was sequenced during a study of T cell responses to AZD1222 COVID-19 vaccine. Measured with immunoSEQ multiplex PCR; TCRdb has only the in-frame clones, and not every one. The repertoire includes some 180,000 clones, around 94% of them detected once, and roughly 10% sits in the top ten. CDR1 is MDHEN and CDR2 is SYDVKM in the germline V gene. Trimming removed 2 bases from V and 4 bases from J, with 12 bases in between. This CDR3 region has 15 residues. Concerning this clone: The target antigen is unknown.

Study-level results: Dominant CD4 TCR responses targeted spike regions 160-218 and 743-854.

The rearrangement links TRBV28 to TRBJ1-5; unclear D gene. The source of this sequence is an adult in good health. The starting material was peripheral blood, obtained on day 0 of AZD1222 vaccination. The CDR3, as DNA: TGTGCCAGCAGTTTACCAGGATCCTCTAATCAGCCCCAGCATTTT. Its translation: CASSLPGSSNQPQHF.